A single sample is the source of the 20 T cell receptor beta chains below, sequenced in a study of regulatory T cells in long-lasting Graves disease. Time point described: newly diagnosed GD, antithyroid drugs for less than 3 months. RNA from PBMCs was the source of the TCR library. HTBI primers from iRepertoire and Arm-PCR of CDR3 regions yielded the TCR beta libraries. TCRdb re-derived calls from the multiplex PCR reads in MiXCR, one entry per CDR3 protein. The sample shows hundreds of thousands of distinct CDR3 sequences, about 14% of them seen only once. These records were also assigned to another study, of T cells in Graves' hyperthyroidism and ophthalmopathy.

The sequenced sample was peripheral blood mononuclear cells (PBMCs), obtained at new diagnosis, from a patient treated with antithyroid drugs. The receptor set was obtained from a man aged 25 to 40 with Graves disease.

This clonotype occurred many times. The chain joins TRBV24-1 to TRBJ2-5; no clear D. CDR3 length: 16 residues. The V end lost 1 base, the J end lost 2 bases, and 13 bases lay between the germline ends. CDR1 and CDR2 (germline): KGHDR, SFDVKD. As DNA, the CDR3 is TGTGCCACCAGTGATTTTACAGCGTCATCTCAAGAGACCCAGTACTTC. Translation gives CATSDFTASSQETQYF.

The chain couples TRBV29-1 to TRBJ1-1, with unresolved D. Germline assignment: CDR1 SQVTM and CDR2 ANQGSEA. The CDR3 covers 10 residues. With 5 bases removed from V and 7 bases from J, the gap between germline ends came to 8 bases. The CDR3 nucleotides are TGCAGCGTTTATGACGGTGAAGCTTTCTTT. Encoded protein: CSVYDGEAFF.

This clonotype was seen at least ten times. The gene calls are TRBV2 and TRBJ2-7; 10 bases are shared with TRBD2. In germline, CDR1 is SNHLY, CDR2 FYNNEI. This CDR3 has 15 residues. After removal of 4 bases from V and 3 bases from J, the junction contained 6 bases not matched to a gene. CDR3 nucleotides: TGTGCCAGCAGTGGAATAGCGGGAGGTCACTACGAGCAGTACTTC. Amino acid sequence: CASSGIAGGHYEQYF.

Worth noting for this clonotype: This sequence may be a read error, since a much larger clone differs from it by one base. This chain connects TRBV7-9 to TRBJ1-4, with D possibly TRBD1 on 5 matching bases. CDR1 and CDR2 (germline): SEHNR, FQNEAQ (reference sequence). This CDR3 spans 16 amino acids. CDR3 sequence reads: CASSLQGIISNEKLVF. The CDR3 region has the DNA TGTGCCAGCAGCTTACAGGGAATTATATCTAATGAAAAACTGGTTTTT.

This clonotype has ten or more counts. This sequence joins TRBV28 and TRBJ2-5; D may be TRBD1 (5 bases). The CDR3 loop spans 15 amino acids. Germline V lookup: CDR1 MDHEN, CDR2 SYDVKM. Trimming stripped 5 bases from V and 1 base from J, with 14 bases between. The CDR3 DNA reads TGTGCCAGCAGTCCCAATGCCAGGGTCCAAGAGACCCAGTACTTC. Encoded protein: CASSPNARVQETQYF.

The chain joins TRBV5-4 to TRBJ2-5; 11 bases align to TRBD1. Trimming removed 5 bases from V and 5 bases from J; junction bases left unmatched: 8. CDR3 size: 15 residues. Germline V gene lookup returns CDR1 SGHNT and CDR2 YYREEE (reference sequence). The CDR3 DNA is TGTGCCAGCAGAGTGGGACAGGGGGTGAAGGAGACCCAGTACTTC. It specifies CASRVGQGVKETQYF.

This clonotype came up many times. The chain links TRBV2 to TRBJ2-1, with TRBD2 matching 14 bases. The trim removed 4 bases at V and 6 bases at J, leaving 14 bases unmatched. CDR3 length equals 19 residues. Germline-derived CDR1 and CDR2 are SNHLY and FYNNEI. The CDR3 DNA sequence: TGTGCCAGCAGTGCCGTCGGGACTAGCGGGAGACGGTTTCTCAATGAGCAGTTCTTC. Translation gives CASSAVGTSGRRFLNEQFF.

The chain employs TRBV19 and TRBJ1-1, with TRBD1 as a possible D gene (5 bases). Deletions cut 4 bases from V and 7 bases from J, with 19 bases between. This CDR3 has 15 amino acids. CDR1 and CDR2 from the germline V gene are LNHDA and SQIVND (reference sequence). The chain's CDR3 is CASSTQHEPGFEAFF. In DNA, the CDR3 is TGTGCCAGTAGTACCCAACACGAGCCAGGGTTTGAAGCTTTCTTT.

This clonotype occurred many times. The CDR3 nucleotides read TGTGCCAGCAGCGTAGATGTAGGACGAGCGGGCTACGAGCAGTACTTC. As protein: CASSVDVGRAGYEQYF. The chain uses TRBV9 and TRBJ2-7; possibly TRBD2 for D (6 bases). Trimming pared 0 bases from V and 3 bases from J, leaving 16 bases between. The CDR3 covers 16 residues. Germline lookup yields CDR1 SGDLS and CDR2 YYNGEE.

The V call is TRBV7-3, the J call TRBJ2-2, with 7 bases fitting TRBD2. The trim removed 5 bases at V and 5 bases at J, leaving 20 bases unmatched. Germline loops: CDR1 SGHTA, CDR2 FQGTGA. CDR3 length: 19 amino acids. The CDR3 region is CASSPRPPGGRAGTGELFF. The CDR3 DNA sequence: TGTGCCAGCAGCCCCAGACCACCTGGTGGGAGGGCCGGTACCGGGGAGCTGTTTTTT. Supplemented by reference TRBV7-3 and TRBJ2-2, the full variable domain reads GAGVSQTPSNKVTEKGKYVELRCDPISGHTALYWYRQSLGQGPEFLIYFQGTGAADDSGLPNDRFFAVRPEGSVSTLKIQRTERGDSAVYLCASSPRPPGGRAGTGELFFGEGSRLTVL.

This chain connects TRBV5-4 to TRBJ2-1; 9 bases fit TRBD2. V gave up 4 bases and J gave up 9 bases; unmatched junction bases: 14. CDR3 length: 16 residues. CDR1 and CDR2 (germline): SGHNT, YYREEE (reference sequence). CDR3 in DNA: TGTGCCAGCAGCCCCGGGACTAGCCAACCGGTCCGTGAGCAGTTCTTC. Translated, it gives CASSPGTSQPVREQFF.

This clonotype was seen ten or more times. The chain links TRBV28 to TRBJ2-7; TRBD2 aligns across 12 bases. The CDR3 has 17 residues. V lost 5 bases and J lost 1; bases outside the gene matches: 9. Per germline, CDR1 MDHEN and CDR2 SYDVKM. CDR3 nucleotides: TGTGCCAGCAGTGCCCCGGGACTAGCGGGCCGGTCCTACGAGCAGTACTTC. This gives the protein CASSAPGLAGRSYEQYF.

This clonotype was detected only a few times. A read error may produce the germline difference seen at one junction end. V is TRBV10-1 and J is TRBJ2-1, with D unresolved. This CDR3 is 13 amino acids long. Looked up from germline, CDR1 is WNHNN and CDR2 is SYGVQD (reference sequence). The CDR3 DNA is TGCGCCAGTAGTGGCCAAAACTACAATGAGCAGTTCTTC. Translation gives CASSGQNYNEQFF.

This clonotype was seen repeatedly, ten times or more. The V gene is TRBV5-1, the J gene TRBJ2-1, with 10 bases identical to TRBD2. Germline CDR1 and CDR2: SGHRS and YFSETQ. V lost 4 bases and J lost 0; bases outside the gene matches: 10. CDR3 length equals 18 residues. The CDR3 DNA sequence: TGCGCCAGCAGCAAACTCGTGGTAGCGGGAGGCTCCTACAATGAGCAGTTCTTC. It encodes CASSKLVVAGGSYNEQFF.

To note about this clonotype: A much larger clone sits a single nucleotide away, making a read error possible. The J gene is TRBJ1-2, the V gene TRBV6-5, with D uncertain. CDR1 is MNHEY, CDR2 SVGAGI, per germline. The length of the CDR3 is 13 residues. The CDR3 reads CASSYSFNYVYTF. The CDR3 region has the DNA TGTGCCAGCAGTTACAGTTTCAACTATGTCTACACCTTC.

This clonotype appeared many times. The gene calls are TRBV15 and TRBJ2-7; TRBD2 matches 13 bases. The germline gives CDR1 LNHNV, CDR2 YYDKDF (reference sequence). After removal of 10 bases from V and 5 bases from J, the junction contained 14 bases not matched to a gene. The CDR3 runs 16 residues. CDR3 DNA: TGTGCCATCAGACGGACTAGCGGGAGTGGCGGGGACGAGCAGTACTTC. Amino acid sequence: CAIRRTSGSGGDEQYF.

The genes are TRBV20-1 and TRBJ2-7; D is uncertain. From germline, CDR1 is DFQATT and CDR2 SNEGSKA (reference sequence). V was cut by 6 bases and J by 6 bases, with 15 bases left in between. This CDR3 contains 12 residues. The CDR3 coding sequence is TGCAGTGCCCCCTACCCGATCTCCGAGCAGTACTTC. Translating gives CSAPYPISEQYF.

This clonotype was detected a few times. The chain combines TRBV12-3 or TRBV12-4 with TRBJ1-5, with D unresolved. With 2 bases removed from V and 3 bases from J, the gap between germline ends came to 5 bases. This CDR3 region has 13 residues. The CDR3 loop reads CASSLLLNQPQHF. The CDR3, as DNA: TGTGCCAGCAGTTTATTGCTCAATCAGCCCCAGCATTTT.

This clonotype was counted many times. The chain recombines TRBV5-1 with TRBJ2-3, with 10 positions matching TRBD2. J was trimmed by 5 bases and V by 0 bases; bases with no gene match: 6. The germline CDR1 and CDR2 sequences are SGHRS and YFSETQ. The CDR3 loop spans 16 amino acids. Here the CDR3 DNA reads TGCGCCAGCAGCTTGGACCTAGCGGGAGTTGTAGATACGCAGTATTTT. Protein product: CASSLDLAGVVDTQYF.

In its sample, this clonotype was seen many times. The CDR3: CATSTRSPYEQYF. CDR3 coding DNA: TGTGCCACCAGCACTAGGTCCCCCTACGAGCAGTACTTC. This rearrangement joins TRBV15 to TRBJ2-7; D is undetermined. CDR1 and CDR2 (germline): LNHNV, YYDKDF (reference sequence). This CDR3 is built from 13 residues. Trimming removed 4 bases at V and 2 bases at J, with 9 bases between.